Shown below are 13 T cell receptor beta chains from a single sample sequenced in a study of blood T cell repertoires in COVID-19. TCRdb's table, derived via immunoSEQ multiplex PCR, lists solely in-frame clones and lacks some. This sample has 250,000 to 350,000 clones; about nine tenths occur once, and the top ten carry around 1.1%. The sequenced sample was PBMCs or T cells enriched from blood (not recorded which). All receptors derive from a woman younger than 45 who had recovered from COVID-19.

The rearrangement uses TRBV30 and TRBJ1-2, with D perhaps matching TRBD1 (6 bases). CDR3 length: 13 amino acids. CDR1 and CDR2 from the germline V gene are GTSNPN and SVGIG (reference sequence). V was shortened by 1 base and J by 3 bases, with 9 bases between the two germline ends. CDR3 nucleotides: TGTGCCTGGAGTGGACAGGAATACTATGGCTACACCTTC. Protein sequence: CAWSGQEYYGYTF.

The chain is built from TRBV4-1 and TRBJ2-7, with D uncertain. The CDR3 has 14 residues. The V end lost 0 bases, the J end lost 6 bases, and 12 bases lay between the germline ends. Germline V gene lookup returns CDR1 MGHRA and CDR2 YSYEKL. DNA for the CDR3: TGCGCCAGCAGCCAAGATACTTTAGCCCTCGAGCAGTACTTC. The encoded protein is CASSQDTLALEQYF.

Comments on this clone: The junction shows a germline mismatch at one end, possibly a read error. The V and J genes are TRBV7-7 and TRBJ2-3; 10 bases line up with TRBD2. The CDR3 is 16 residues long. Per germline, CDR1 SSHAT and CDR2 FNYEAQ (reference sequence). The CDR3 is CASSLAPGLALDTQYF. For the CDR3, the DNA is TGTGCTAGCAGCTTAGCACCGGGACTAGCGTTGGATACGCAGTATTTT.

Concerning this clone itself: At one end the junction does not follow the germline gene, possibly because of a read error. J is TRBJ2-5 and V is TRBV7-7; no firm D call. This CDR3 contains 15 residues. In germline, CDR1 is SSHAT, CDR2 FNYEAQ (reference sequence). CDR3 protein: CASSQVGREEETQYF. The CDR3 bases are TGTGCTAGCAGCCAGGTTGGTCGCGAAGAAGAGACCCAGTACTTC.

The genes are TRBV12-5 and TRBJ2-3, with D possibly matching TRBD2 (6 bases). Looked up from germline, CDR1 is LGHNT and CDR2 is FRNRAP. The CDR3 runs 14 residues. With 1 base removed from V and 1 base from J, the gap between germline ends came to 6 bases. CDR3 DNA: TGTGCTAGTGGTTTGGCGGGGGGCACAGATACGCAGTATTTT. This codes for CASGLAGGTDTQYF.

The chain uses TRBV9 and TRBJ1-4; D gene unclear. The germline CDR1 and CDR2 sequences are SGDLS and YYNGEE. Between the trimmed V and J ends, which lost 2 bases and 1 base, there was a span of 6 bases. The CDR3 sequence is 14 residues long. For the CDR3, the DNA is TGTGCCAGCAGCGTGGGAGAAACTAATGAAAAACTGTTTTTT. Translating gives CASSVGETNEKLFF.

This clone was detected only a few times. CDR3 coding DNA: TGTGCTAGTGGTTTGGTAAAAAAAGACATCTACGAGCAGTACTTC. Encoded protein: CASGLVKKDIYEQYF. V and J are TRBV12-5 and TRBJ2-7; the D is unclear. The V and J ends lost 0 bases and 3 bases respectively, with 12 bases between them. Per germline, CDR1 LGHNT and CDR2 FRNRAP. The CDR3 spans 15 residues.

The CDR3 DNA reads as TGTGCCAGCACCGAGACAGGGGGCGCTGAAGCTTTCTTT. Translated, it gives CASTETGGAEAFF. The rearrangement uses TRBV12-3 or TRBV12-4 and TRBJ1-1; 10 bases agree with TRBD1. The length of the CDR3 is 13 residues. With V trimmed by 7 bases and J by 6 bases, 5 bases remained unmatched.

In nucleotides, the CDR3 is TGTGCCAGTACCTACAGGGTTCCGAACACCGGGGAGCTGTTTTTT. Translation: CASTYRVPNTGELFF. J is TRBJ2-2 and V is TRBV18, with D perhaps TRBD1 (6 bases). This CDR3 is 15 amino acids long. Trimming shortened V by 9 bases and J by 0 bases, and 14 bases separated the two germline ends. Germline-derived CDR1 and CDR2 are KGHSH and LQKENI.

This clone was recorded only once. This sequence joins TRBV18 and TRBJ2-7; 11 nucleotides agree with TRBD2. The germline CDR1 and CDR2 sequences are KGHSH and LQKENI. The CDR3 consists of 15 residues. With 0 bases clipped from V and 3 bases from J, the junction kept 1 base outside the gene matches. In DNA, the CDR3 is TGTGCCAGCTCACCACCTCTAGCGGGAGGCTACGAGCAGTACTTC. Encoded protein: CASSPPLAGGYEQYF.

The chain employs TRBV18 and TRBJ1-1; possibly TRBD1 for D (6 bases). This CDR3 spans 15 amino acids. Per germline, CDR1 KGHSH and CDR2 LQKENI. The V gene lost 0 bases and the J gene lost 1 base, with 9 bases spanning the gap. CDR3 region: CASSPPGQSNTEAFF. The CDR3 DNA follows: TGTGCCAGCTCACCACCGGGACAATCGAACACTGAAGCTTTCTTT.

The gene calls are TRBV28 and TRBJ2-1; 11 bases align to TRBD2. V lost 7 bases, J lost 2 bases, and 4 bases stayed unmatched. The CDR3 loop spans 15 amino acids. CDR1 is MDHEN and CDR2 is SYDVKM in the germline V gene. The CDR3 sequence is CASTLAGGAYNEQFF. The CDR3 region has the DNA TGTGCCAGCACCTTAGCGGGAGGGGCCTACAATGAGCAGTTCTTC.

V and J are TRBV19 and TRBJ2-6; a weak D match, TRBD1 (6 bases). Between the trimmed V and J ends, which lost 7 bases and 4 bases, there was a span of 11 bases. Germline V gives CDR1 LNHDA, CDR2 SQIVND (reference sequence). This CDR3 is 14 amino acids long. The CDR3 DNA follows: TGTGCCAGTACCCAGGGGCCAGGGGCCAACGTCCTGACTTTC. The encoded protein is CASTQGPGANVLTF.